The rows below give T cell receptor beta chains drawn from one sample of a study of OX40 agonist ivuxolimab in advanced cancers. Here immunoSEQ multiplex PCR was the method, and the copy in TCRdb shows in-frame clones only, minus some. The table records tens of thousands of clones, 85% to 95% of them present only once. Specimen: CD4+ or CD8+ T cells sorted from blood, collected in a trial of the OX40 agonist ivuxolimab. The receptors derive from an adult with an advanced solid tumor such as melanoma, head and neck, liver or kidney cancer. CDR3s include the opening cysteine and the closing phenylalanine or tryptophan. The order of the fields is D gene, V gene, J gene, clone size, CDR3 protein, CDR3 DNA. The D gene is left open where the match is weak. Size is omitted from some rows. Given values are once, few, many or a class for expanded clones.

-	TRBV18	TRBJ2-7	-	CASSPRAGVGEQYF	TGTGCCAGCTCTCCCCGGGCAGGGGTGGGGGAGCAGTACTTC
-	TRBV5-4	TRBJ2-3	-	CASSAGGWGSDTQYF	TGTGCCAGCAGCGCTGGGGGGTGGGGGTCAGATACGCAGTATTTT
-	TRBV21-1	TRBJ1-5	-	CASSTPPGNQPQHF	TGTGCCAGCAGCACCCCGCCCGGGAATCAGCCCCAGCATTTT
TRBD1	TRBV7-2	TRBJ1-2	-	CASSLETGGYGYTF	TGTGCCAGCAGCTTAGAGACAGGGGGCTATGGCTACACCTTC
TRBD2	TRBV10-1	TRBJ2-7	-	CASSSGTTYEQYF	TGCGCCAGCAGTTCAGGGACTACCTACGAGCAGTACTTC
TRBD1	TRBV7-2	TRBJ2-2	once	CASSLLFRGTGGSGELFF	TGTGCCAGCAGCTTGTTATTCCGAGGGACAGGGGGCTCCGGGGAGCTGTTTTTT
-	TRBV18	TRBJ1-2	-	CASSPPGISNYGYTF	TGTGCCAGCTCACCACCAGGGATATCTAACTATGGCTACACCTTC
-	TRBV27	TRBJ1-2	-	CASSSRAGYGYTF	TGTGCCAGCAGCAGCAGGGCGGGCTATGGCTACACCTTC
TRBD2	TRBV5-1	TRBJ2-1	-	CASSGGEVYNEQFF	TGCGCCAGCAGTGGGGGGGAGGTCTACAATGAGCAGTTCTTC
TRBD1	TRBV30	TRBJ2-6	-	CAWRTGVGNVLTF	TGTGCCTGGCGGACAGGGGTAGGTAACGTCCTGACTTTC
-	TRBV7-6	TRBJ2-7	-	CASSSTGTVSYEQYF	TGTGCCAGCAGCTCAACCGGGACCGTCTCCTACGAGCAGTACTTC
-	TRBV7-8	TRBJ2-7	-	CASSLRAGGNEQYF	TGTGCCAGCAGCTTACGGGCAGGGGGGAACGAGCAGTACTTC
TRBD1	TRBV19	TRBJ1-1	once	CATRSETGVNTEAFF	TGTGCCACCCGAAGCGAGACAGGGGTGAACACTGAAGCTTTCTTT
TRBD2	TRBV2	TRBJ2-2	-	CASKNPGVAGGTTNTGELFF	TGTGCCAGCAAAAACCCTGGGGTAGCGGGGGGAACAACGAACACCGGGGAGCTGTTTTTT
TRBD2	TRBV7-9	TRBJ2-2	-	CASRSTGGATGELFF	TGTGCCAGCAGGTCGACCGGGGGGGCCACCGGGGAGCTGTTTTTT
-	TRBV18	TRBJ1-2	-	CASSPPGRADGYTF	TGTGCCAGCTCACCACCGGGCAGGGCAGATGGCTACACCTTC
TRBD2	TRBV6-5	TRBJ2-7	-	CASRHRTSSYEQYF	TGTGCCAGCAGACACCGGACTAGCAGCTACGAGCAGTACTTC
-	TRBV9	TRBJ2-7	-	CASSVVEAGQPYEQYF	TGTGCCAGCAGCGTAGTGGAAGCGGGACAACCCTACGAGCAGTACTTC
-	TRBV7-2	TRBJ1-3	-	CASTLLGGLSGNTIYF	TGTGCCAGCACCCTATTGGGGGGTCTCTCTGGAAACACCATATATTTT
-	TRBV9	TRBJ1-4	few	CASSVEADRSNEKLFF	TGTGCCAGCAGCGTAGAAGCCGACAGATCTAATGAAAAACTGTTTTTT
-	TRBV5-8	TRBJ2-1	-	CASHLPLVASYNEQFF	TGTGCCAGCCACTTGCCGTTGGTGGCCTCCTACAATGAGCAGTTCTTC
-	TRBV2	TRBJ2-1	-	CASSELRFPPNEQFF	TGTGCCAGCAGTGAATTGCGGTTCCCCCCCAATGAGCAGTTCTTC
TRBD1	TRBV28	TRBJ2-7	-	CASSSDPRDSLHEQYF	TGTGCCAGCAGTTCTGACCCCCGGGACAGTCTCCACGAGCAGTACTTC
TRBD1	TRBV27	TRBJ2-2	-	CASSSPTGGVTGELFF	TGTGCCAGCAGTTCGCCCACAGGGGGCGTCACCGGGGAGCTGTTTTTT
-	TRBV7-2	TRBJ1-6	-	CASSPPGYSPLHF	TGTGCCAGCAGCCCCCCGGGATATTCACCCCTCCACTTT
-	TRBV6-5	TRBJ1-2	-	CASSYSSGGLFYGYTF	TGTGCCAGCAGTTACTCGAGTGGGGGGCTGTTCTATGGCTACACCTTC
TRBD2	TRBV4-3	TRBJ2-7	-	CASSPSGRAYEQYF	TGCGCCAGCAGCCCTAGCGGGAGGGCCTACGAGCAGTACTTC
-	TRBV7-2	TRBJ2-5	-	CASSLDPTAAVQYF	TGTGCCAGCAGCTTAGACCCAACAGCAGCGGTCCAGTACTTC
TRBD1	TRBV13	TRBJ2-7	-	CASSSRQGAYEQYF	TGTGCCAGCAGCTCCAGACAGGGGGCCTACGAGCAGTACTTC
-	TRBV6-1	TRBJ2-7	-	CASSQPYEQYF	TGTGCCAGCAGTCAACCCTACGAGCAGTACTTC
-	TRBV18	TRBJ2-2	once	CASSPRGLLNTGELFF	TGTGCCAGCTCACCAAGAGGACTTTTGAACACCGGGGAGCTGTTTTTT
-	TRBV5-1	TRBJ1-4	-	CASSSPAGQEIQTNEKLFF	TGCGCCAGCAGCTCACCCGCGGGGCAGGAGATCCAAACTAATGAAAAACTGTTTTTT
-	TRBV11-2	TRBJ2-1	-	CASSFQGPSNEQFF	TGTGCCAGCAGCTTCCAGGGACCCTCGAATGAGCAGTTCTTC
TRBD1	TRBV5-1	TRBJ1-3	-	CASSLSGGSGNTIYF	TGCGCCAGCAGCTTGTCAGGGGGTTCTGGAAACACCATATATTTT
TRBD2	TRBV28	TRBJ2-2	-	CASSRGLAGGELFF	TGTGCCAGCAGTCGGGGACTAGCGGGCGGGGAGCTGTTTTTT
-	TRBV5-1	TRBJ2-7	-	CASSLGRTDLYEQYF	TGCGCCAGCAGCTTGGGACGTACAGATCTCTACGAGCAGTACTTC
-	TRBV6-1	TRBJ1-5	-	CASTPPGGSNQPQHF	TGTGCCAGCACCCCCCCAGGTGGGAGCAATCAGCCCCAGCATTTT
TRBD1	TRBV28	TRBJ2-7	-	CASSGQAYEQYF	TGTGCCAGCAGTGGACAGGCCTACGAGCAGTACTTC
TRBD2	TRBV5-4	TRBJ2-1	-	CASSFGTSGVFNEQFF	TGTGCCAGCAGCTTCGGGACTAGCGGGGTGTTCAATGAGCAGTTCTTC
-	TRBV14	TRBJ2-7	-	CASRQGEAYEQYF	TGTGCCAGCAGGCAGGGGGAGGCCTACGAGCAGTACTTC
-	TRBV19	TRBJ2-2	-	CASGSGTANTGELFF	TGTGCCAGTGGTTCCGGAACAGCGAACACCGGGGAGCTGTTTTTT
-	TRBV10-2	TRBJ1-3	-	CASSSGLLSRNTIYF	TGCGCCAGCAGCTCAGGGTTATTGTCGAGAAACACCATATATTTT
-	TRBV28	TRBJ1-5	-	CASSLLGVTNQPQHF	TGTGCCAGCAGTTTACTCGGGGTAACCAATCAGCCCCAGCATTTT
TRBD1	TRBV7-2	TRBJ1-2	-	CASSLDRAGGYTF	TGTGCCAGCTCACTCGACAGGGCGGGTGGCTACACCTTC
-	TRBV9	TRBJ1-1	-	CASSVSRGPTEAFF	TGTGCCAGCAGCGTCTCCCGGGGCCCCACTGAAGCTTTCTTT
-	TRBV7-8	TRBJ1-5	-	CASSPLIQTRTFNQPQHF	TGTGCCAGCAGCCCGCTCATTCAGACACGAACCTTTAATCAGCCCCAGCATTTT
TRBD2	TRBV5-1	TRBJ2-3	-	CASSLIPSGTLGGDTQYF	TGCGCCAGCAGCTTAATCCCTAGCGGGACCCTGGGAGGAGATACGCAGTATTTT
-	TRBV6-6	TRBJ2-1	-	CASSPQSYEQFF	TGTGCCAGCAGCCCCCAGAGCTATGAGCAGTTCTTC
-	TRBV20-1	TRBJ2-5	-	CSLDRWETQYF	TGCAGTCTTGACCGGTGGGAGACCCAGTACTTC
-	TRBV7-8	TRBJ2-5	-	CASKRSQYQETQYF	TGTGCCAGCAAACGGTCACAGTACCAAGAGACCCAGTACTTC
TRBD2	TRBV2	TRBJ2-7	-	CASSVELAGLYEQYF	TGTGCCAGCAGTGTTGAGCTAGCGGGCCTCTACGAGCAGTACTTC
-	TRBV9	TRBJ1-1	once	CASSVDGTLNTEAFF	TGTGCCAGCAGCGTAGATGGGACCCTGAACACTGAAGCTTTCTTT
-	TRBV7-9	TRBJ2-7	-	CEGGTWRLEQYF	TGCGAGGGTGGTACTTGGAGGTTAGAGCAGTACTTC
-	TRBV2	TRBJ2-5	-	CASSGTNKETQYF	TGTGCCAGCAGCGGGACAAATAAAGAGACCCAGTACTTC
-	TRBV19	TRBJ1-5	-	CASSMQESFNQPQHF	TGTGCCAGTAGTATGCAGGAAAGCTTCAATCAGCCCCAGCATTTT